This T cell receptor (beta chain) was profiled in a study of identical twins. Whole-study results and caveats: A lower insertion count was a feature of abundant cord blood beta clonotypes, with no such feature in memory repertoires. Beta out-of-frame twin sharing showed a weaker excess. Conclusions relied on cross-sectional statistical analysis, not following the same donors.

cDNA molecules carried unique molecular identifiers, and template switching added a universal primer site. MiXCR was run by TCRdb on the 5' RACE reads, yielding one entry per CDR3 protein. The sample gives 1.5 million to 2 million distinct CDR3 sequences, around 33% of which show up once; roughly 0.3% is in the top ten. The table lists this clonotype with a few counts. Its specificity is not known. The germline V gene has CDR1 MGHRA and CDR2 YSYEKL. The CDR3 extends over 15 amino acids. J was trimmed by 3 bases and V by 2 bases; bases with no gene match: 5. Sequenced input: cord blood. V gene TRBV4-1 combines with J gene TRBJ2-3, with 7 bases lining up with TRBD2. The clonotype originates from a newborn girl in good health. In DNA form, the CDR3 reads TGCGCCAGCAGCCAATGGGAGGGTCTGACAGATACGCAGTATTTT. Translating it yields CASSQWEGLTDTQYF.